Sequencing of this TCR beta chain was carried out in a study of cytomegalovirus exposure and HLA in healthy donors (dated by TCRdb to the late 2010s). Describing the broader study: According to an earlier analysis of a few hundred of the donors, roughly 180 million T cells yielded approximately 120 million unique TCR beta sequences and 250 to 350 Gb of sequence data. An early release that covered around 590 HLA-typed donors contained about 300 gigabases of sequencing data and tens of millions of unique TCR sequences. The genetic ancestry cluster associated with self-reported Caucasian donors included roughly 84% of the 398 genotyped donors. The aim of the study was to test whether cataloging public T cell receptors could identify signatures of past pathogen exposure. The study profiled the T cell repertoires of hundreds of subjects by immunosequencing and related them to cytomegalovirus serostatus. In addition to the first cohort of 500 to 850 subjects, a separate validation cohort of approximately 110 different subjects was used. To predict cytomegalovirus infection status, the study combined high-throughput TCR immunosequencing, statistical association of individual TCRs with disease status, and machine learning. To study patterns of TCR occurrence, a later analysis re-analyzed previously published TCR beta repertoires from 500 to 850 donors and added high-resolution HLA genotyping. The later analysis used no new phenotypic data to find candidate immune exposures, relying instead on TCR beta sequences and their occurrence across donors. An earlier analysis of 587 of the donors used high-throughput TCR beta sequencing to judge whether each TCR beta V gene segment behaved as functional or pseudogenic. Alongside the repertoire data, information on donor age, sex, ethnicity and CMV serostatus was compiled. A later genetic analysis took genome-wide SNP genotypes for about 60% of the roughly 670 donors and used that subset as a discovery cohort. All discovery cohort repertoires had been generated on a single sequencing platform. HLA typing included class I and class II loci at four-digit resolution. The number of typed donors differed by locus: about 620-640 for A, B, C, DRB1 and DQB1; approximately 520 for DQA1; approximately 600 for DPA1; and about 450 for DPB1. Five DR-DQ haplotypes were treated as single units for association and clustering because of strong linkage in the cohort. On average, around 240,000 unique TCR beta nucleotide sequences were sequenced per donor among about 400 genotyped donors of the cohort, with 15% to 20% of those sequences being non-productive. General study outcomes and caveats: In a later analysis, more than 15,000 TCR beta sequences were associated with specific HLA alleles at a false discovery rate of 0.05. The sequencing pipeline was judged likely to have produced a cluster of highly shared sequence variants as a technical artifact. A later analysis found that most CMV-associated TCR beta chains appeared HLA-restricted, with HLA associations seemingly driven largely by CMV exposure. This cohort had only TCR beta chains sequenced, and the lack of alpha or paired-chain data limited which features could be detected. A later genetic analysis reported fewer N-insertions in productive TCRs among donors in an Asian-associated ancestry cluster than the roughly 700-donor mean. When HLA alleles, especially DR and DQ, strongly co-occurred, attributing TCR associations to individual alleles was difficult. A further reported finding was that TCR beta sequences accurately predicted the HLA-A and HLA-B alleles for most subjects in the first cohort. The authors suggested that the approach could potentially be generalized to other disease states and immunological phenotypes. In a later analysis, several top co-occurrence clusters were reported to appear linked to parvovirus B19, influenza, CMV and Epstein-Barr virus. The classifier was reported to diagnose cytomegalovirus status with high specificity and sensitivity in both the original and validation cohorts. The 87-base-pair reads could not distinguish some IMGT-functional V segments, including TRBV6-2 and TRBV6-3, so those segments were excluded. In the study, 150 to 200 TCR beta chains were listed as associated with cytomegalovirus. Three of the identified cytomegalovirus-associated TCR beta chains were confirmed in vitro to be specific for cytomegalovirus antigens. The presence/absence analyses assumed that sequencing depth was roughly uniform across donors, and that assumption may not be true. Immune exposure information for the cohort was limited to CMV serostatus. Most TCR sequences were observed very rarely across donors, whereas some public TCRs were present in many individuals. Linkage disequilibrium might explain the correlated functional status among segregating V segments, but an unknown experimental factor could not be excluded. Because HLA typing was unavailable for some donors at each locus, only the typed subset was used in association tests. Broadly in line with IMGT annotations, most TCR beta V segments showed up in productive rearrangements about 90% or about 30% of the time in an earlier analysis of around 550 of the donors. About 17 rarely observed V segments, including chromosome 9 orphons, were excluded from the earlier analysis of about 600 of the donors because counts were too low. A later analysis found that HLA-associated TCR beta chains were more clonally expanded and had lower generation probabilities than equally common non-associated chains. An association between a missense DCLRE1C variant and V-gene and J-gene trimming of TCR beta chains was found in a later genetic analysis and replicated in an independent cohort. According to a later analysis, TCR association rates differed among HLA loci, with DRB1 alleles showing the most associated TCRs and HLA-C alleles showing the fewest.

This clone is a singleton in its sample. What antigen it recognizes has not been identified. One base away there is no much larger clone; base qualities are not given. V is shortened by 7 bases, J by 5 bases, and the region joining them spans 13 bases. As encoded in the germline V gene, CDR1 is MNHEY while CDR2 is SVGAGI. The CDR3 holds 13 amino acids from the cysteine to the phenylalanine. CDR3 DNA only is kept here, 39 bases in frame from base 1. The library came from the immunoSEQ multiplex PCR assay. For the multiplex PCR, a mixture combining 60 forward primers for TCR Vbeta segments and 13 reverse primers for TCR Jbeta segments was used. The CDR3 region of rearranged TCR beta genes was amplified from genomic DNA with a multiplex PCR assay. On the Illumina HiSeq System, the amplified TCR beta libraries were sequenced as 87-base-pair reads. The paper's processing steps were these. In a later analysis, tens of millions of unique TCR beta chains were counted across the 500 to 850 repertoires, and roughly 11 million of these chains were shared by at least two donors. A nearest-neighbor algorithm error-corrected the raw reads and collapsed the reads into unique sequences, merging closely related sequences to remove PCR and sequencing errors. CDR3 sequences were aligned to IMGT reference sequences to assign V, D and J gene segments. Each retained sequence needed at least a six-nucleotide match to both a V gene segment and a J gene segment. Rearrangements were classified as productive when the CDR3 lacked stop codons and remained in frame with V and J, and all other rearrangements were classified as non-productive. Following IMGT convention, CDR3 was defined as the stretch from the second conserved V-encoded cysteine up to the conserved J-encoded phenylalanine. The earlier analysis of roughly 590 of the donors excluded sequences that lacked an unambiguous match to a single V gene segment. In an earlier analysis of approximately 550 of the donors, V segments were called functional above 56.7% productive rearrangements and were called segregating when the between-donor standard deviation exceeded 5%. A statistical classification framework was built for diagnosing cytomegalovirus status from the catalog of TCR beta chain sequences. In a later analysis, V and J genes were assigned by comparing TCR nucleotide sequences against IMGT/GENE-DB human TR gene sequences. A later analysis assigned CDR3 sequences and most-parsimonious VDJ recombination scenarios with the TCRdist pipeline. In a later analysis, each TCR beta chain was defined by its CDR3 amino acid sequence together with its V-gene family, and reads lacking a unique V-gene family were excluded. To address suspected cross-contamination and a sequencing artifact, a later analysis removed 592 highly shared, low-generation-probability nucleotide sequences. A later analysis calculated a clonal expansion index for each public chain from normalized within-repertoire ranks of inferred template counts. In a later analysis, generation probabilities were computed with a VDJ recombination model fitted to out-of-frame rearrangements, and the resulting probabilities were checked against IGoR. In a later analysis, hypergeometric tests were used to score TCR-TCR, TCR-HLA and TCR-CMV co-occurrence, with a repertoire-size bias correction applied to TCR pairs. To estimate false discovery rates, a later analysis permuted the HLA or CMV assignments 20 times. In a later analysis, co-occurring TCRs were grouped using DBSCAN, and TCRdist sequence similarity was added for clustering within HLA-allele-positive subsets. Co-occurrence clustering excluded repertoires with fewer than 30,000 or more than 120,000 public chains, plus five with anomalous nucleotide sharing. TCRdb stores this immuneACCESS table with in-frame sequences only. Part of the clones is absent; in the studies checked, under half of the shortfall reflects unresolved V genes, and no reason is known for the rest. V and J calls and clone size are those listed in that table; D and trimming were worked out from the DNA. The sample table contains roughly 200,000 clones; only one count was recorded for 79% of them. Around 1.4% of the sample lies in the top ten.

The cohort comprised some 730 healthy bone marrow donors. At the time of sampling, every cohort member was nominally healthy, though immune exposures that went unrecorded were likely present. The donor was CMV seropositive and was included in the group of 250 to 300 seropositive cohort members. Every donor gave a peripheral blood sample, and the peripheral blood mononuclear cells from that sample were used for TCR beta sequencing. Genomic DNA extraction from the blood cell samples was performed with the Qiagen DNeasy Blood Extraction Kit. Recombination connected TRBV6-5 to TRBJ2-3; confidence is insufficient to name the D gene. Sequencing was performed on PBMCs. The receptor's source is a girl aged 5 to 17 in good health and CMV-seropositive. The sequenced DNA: TGTGCCAGCATGGAACCTAGTAAAGATACGCAGTATTTT. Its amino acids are CASMEPSKDTQYF.